The rows below give T cell receptor beta chains drawn from one sample of a study of blood T cell repertoires in COVID-19. This table comes from immunoSEQ multiplex PCR, and its TCRdb copy is limited to in-frame clones, with some not included. In the table there are some 240,000 clones, around 83% of which are singletons. Sample: peripheral blood. These receptors were taken from a woman of 80 years or more with acute or convalescent COVID-19. CDR3s include the opening cysteine and the closing phenylalanine or tryptophan. Each record gives: CDR3 protein, CDR3 DNA, J gene, V gene, clone size, D gene. D genes are given only for firm matches. For some rows the clone size is stated as once, few or many, or as a class when expanded; others skip it.

CDR3: CASSSHPLGGRFAEAFF
DNA: TGTGCCAGCAGTTCGCACCCCCTCGGAGGGAGGTTCGCTGAAGCTTTCTTT
J: TRBJ1-1
V: TRBV27
size: few
D: -

CDR3: CASSLVPGNQPQHF
DNA: TGCGCCAGCAGCTTGGTCCCAGGCAATCAGCCCCAGCATTTT
J: TRBJ1-5
V: TRBV5-1
size: -
D: -

CDR3: CASSQGQGGQPQHF
DNA: TGTGCCAGCAGCCAGGGACAGGGAGGACAGCCCCAGCATTTT
J: TRBJ1-5
V: TRBV3-1/TRBV3-2
size: -
D: TRBD1

CDR3: CASSPWGEQPQHF
DNA: TGTGCCAGCAGCCCTTGGGGGGAACAGCCCCAGCATTTT
J: TRBJ1-5
V: TRBV3-1/TRBV3-2
size: -
D: -

CDR3: CAWGDSSYEQYF
DNA: TGTGCCTGGGGGGACAGTTCCTACGAGCAGTACTTC
J: TRBJ2-7
V: TRBV30
size: -
D: TRBD1

CDR3: CASSPTPGLALPYEQYF
DNA: TGTGCCAGCAGCCCCACCCCGGGACTAGCGCTCCCCTACGAGCAGTACTTC
J: TRBJ2-7
V: TRBV7-8
size: -
D: TRBD2

CDR3: CASSSGLAGYTGELFF
DNA: TGTGCCAGCAGCTCAGGACTAGCGGGTTACACCGGGGAGCTGTTTTTT
J: TRBJ2-2
V: TRBV7-9
size: -
D: TRBD2

CDR3: CASSRYSLAGSDNEQFF
DNA: TGTGCCAGCAGTCGTTATTCCCTAGCGGGGTCTGACAATGAGCAGTTCTTC
J: TRBJ2-1
V: TRBV27
size: -
D: TRBD2

CDR3: CASSKQLAGGAEQYF
DNA: TGTGCCAGCAGCAAGCAACTAGCGGGGGGGGCCGAGCAGTACTTC
J: TRBJ2-7
V: TRBV7-9
size: -
D: TRBD2

CDR3: CASSLGQGIDTQYF
DNA: TGTGCCAGCAGCTTGGGACAGGGGATCGATACGCAGTATTTT
J: TRBJ2-3
V: TRBV7-3
size: -
D: TRBD1

CDR3: CAISDDRTNTGELFF
DNA: TGTGCCATCAGTGATGACAGGACGAACACCGGGGAGCTGTTTTTT
J: TRBJ2-2
V: TRBV10-3
size: -
D: -

CDR3: CASSQTRLAGGQETQYF
DNA: TGTGCCAGCAGCCAAACCCGACTAGCGGGGGGACAAGAGACCCAGTACTTC
J: TRBJ2-5
V: TRBV3-1/TRBV3-2
size: -
D: TRBD2

CDR3: CASSYGGVGAQPQHF
DNA: TGTGCCAGCAGTTACGGGGGGGTAGGGGCTCAGCCCCAGCATTTT
J: TRBJ1-5
V: TRBV6-5
size: once
D: -

CDR3: CASSPGSGAGANVLTF
DNA: TGTGCCAGCAGCCCGGGGTCAGGGGCTGGGGCCAACGTCCTGACTTTC
J: TRBJ2-6
V: TRBV11-3
size: few
D: -

CDR3: CASSLAGRTYEQYF
DNA: TGTGCCAGCAGCTTAGCCGGGAGAACCTACGAGCAGTACTTC
J: TRBJ2-7
V: TRBV7-2
size: -
D: -

CDR3: CASSYPDRGKVDEQYF
DNA: TGTGCCAGCAGTTACCCTGACAGGGGAAAAGTGGACGAGCAGTACTTC
J: TRBJ2-7
V: TRBV6-2/TRBV6-3
size: -
D: TRBD1

CDR3: CASSLADRGRGTDTQYF
DNA: TGTGCCAGCAGCTTAGCGGACAGGGGGCGAGGGACAGATACGCAGTATTTT
J: TRBJ2-3
V: TRBV11-1
size: -
D: TRBD1

CDR3: CASSTSGTVNTEAFF
DNA: TGTGCCAGCAGCACGTCCGGGACAGTGAACACTGAAGCTTTCTTT
J: TRBJ1-1
V: TRBV11-2
size: -
D: TRBD1

CDR3: CASSRDRGEQYF
DNA: TGTGCCAGCAGTCGGGACAGGGGGGAGCAGTACTTC
J: TRBJ2-7
V: TRBV6-5
size: -
D: TRBD1

CDR3: CASSQDSHEQYF
DNA: TGCGCCAGCAGTCAGGACAGTCACGAGCAGTACTTC
J: TRBJ2-7
V: TRBV23-1
size: few
D: -

CDR3: CASSRIGGDGSPLHF
DNA: TGTGCCAGCAGCCGAATCGGGGGAGACGGTTCACCCCTCCACTTT
J: TRBJ1-6
V: TRBV2
size: -
D: -

CDR3: CASSPPSGGVQETQYF
DNA: TGTGCCAGCTCACCACCTAGCGGGGGGGTACAAGAGACCCAGTACTTC
J: TRBJ2-5
V: TRBV18
size: -
D: TRBD2

CDR3: CASRPWTGYGDTQYF
DNA: TGCGCCAGCAGACCCTGGACAGGGTATGGGGATACGCAGTATTTT
J: TRBJ2-3
V: TRBV5-1
size: -
D: TRBD1

CDR3: CATSRDRTSGGRTDTQYF
DNA: TGTGCCACCAGCAGAGATAGGACTAGCGGGGGACGTACAGATACGCAGTATTTT
J: TRBJ2-3
V: TRBV15
size: -
D: TRBD2

CDR3: CASSLLGEASSPLHF
DNA: TGCGCCAGCAGCTTGCTTGGCGAGGCGAGTTCACCCCTCCACTTT
J: TRBJ1-6
V: TRBV5-1
size: -
D: -

CDR3: CASTRDFYGYTF
DNA: TGCGCCAGCACCCGGGACTTCTATGGCTACACCTTC
J: TRBJ1-2
V: TRBV5-1
size: -
D: -

CDR3: CASSFGDRQGGSPLHF
DNA: TGCGCCAGCAGCTTCGGGGATCGACAGGGCGGTTCACCCCTCCACTTT
J: TRBJ1-6
V: TRBV5-1
size: once
D: TRBD1

CDR3: CASREGLSYNEQFF
DNA: TGTGCCAGCAGAGAGGGACTATCCTACAATGAGCAGTTCTTC
J: TRBJ2-1
V: TRBV6-5
size: -
D: TRBD2

CDR3: CASSIQGLFNEKLFF
DNA: TGTGCCAGCAGCATCCAGGGGTTGTTTAATGAAAAACTGTTTTTT
J: TRBJ1-4
V: TRBV5-4
size: -
D: -

CDR3: CASSWTGIGYRETQYF
DNA: TGTGCCAGTAGTTGGACAGGGATCGGATATCGGGAGACCCAGTACTTC
J: TRBJ2-5
V: TRBV19
size: once
D: TRBD1

CDR3: CASRESQGNQPQHF
DNA: TGTGCCAGCAGGGAGTCACAGGGGAATCAGCCCCAGCATTTT
J: TRBJ1-5
V: TRBV28
size: -
D: TRBD1